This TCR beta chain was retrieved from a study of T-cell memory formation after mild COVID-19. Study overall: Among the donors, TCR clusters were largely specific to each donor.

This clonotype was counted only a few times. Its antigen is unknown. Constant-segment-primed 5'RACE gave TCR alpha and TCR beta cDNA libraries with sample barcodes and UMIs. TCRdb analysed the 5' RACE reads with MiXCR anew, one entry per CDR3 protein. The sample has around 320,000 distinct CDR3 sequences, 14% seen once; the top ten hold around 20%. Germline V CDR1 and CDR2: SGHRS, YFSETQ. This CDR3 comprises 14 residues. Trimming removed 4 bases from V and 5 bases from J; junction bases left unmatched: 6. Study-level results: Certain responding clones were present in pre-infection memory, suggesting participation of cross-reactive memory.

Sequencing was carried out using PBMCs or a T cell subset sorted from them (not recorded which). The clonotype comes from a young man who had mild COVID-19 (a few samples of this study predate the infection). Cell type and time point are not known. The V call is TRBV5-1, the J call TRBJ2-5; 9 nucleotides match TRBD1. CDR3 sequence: CASSAGQGDETQYF. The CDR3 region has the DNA TGCGCCAGCAGCGCGGGACAGGGTGACGAGACCCAGTACTTC.